These T cell receptor beta chains were read from a single sample in a study of blood T cell repertoires in COVID-19. The method was immunoSEQ multiplex PCR; TCRdb's version includes in-frame clones alone and lacks a portion of them. The sample comprises about 280,000 clones, 70% to 90% of which are singletons, and approximately 8.5% rests with the top ten. Sequencing input: peripheral blood. Receptor source: a man aged 18 to 35 with active or convalescent COVID-19. The conserved cysteine and the conserved F or W are not part of the CDR3 here.

14,TRBV4-1,TRBJ2-5,ASSHFAVTGSQAQY
11,TRBV7-6,TRBJ1-1,ASSRAAGTEAF
10,TRBV6-2/TRBV6-3,TRBJ1-5,ASSPENQPQH
13,TRBV4-1,TRBJ2-5,ASSQGTAGQETQY
13,TRBV7-2,TRBJ2-2,ASSLVPGSTGELF
13,TRBV7-2,TRBJ1-2,ASSPTGTGNYGYT
15,TRBV27,TRBJ2-7,ASSLNGRGGDSYEQY
15,TRBV2,TRBJ2-1,ASSEAGHGTMSHEQF
14,TRBV4-3,TRBJ2-3,ASSYQRGGSTDTQY
10,TRBV27,TRBJ2-7,ASSPVAYEQY
12,TRBV10-2,TRBJ2-7,ASSDRGTPYEQY
12,TRBV19,TRBJ1-2,ASSPRDRPYGYT
12,TRBV9,TRBJ2-1,ASSVAGRYNEQF
9,TRBV5-5,TRBJ2-7,ASGQSYEQY
16,TRBV7-3,TRBJ2-1,ASSAIASGGFVYNEQF
11,TRBV12-3/TRBV12-4,TRBJ1-2,ASSLATAHGYT
14,TRBV18,TRBJ1-4,ASSPGQAATNEKLF
13,TRBV4-3,TRBJ2-7,ASSQGLGQGAEQY
14,TRBV3-1/TRBV3-2,TRBJ1-3,ASSHTILSGGNTIY
12,TRBV7-9,TRBJ2-7,ASSAADTTYEQY
13,TRBV4-3,TRBJ1-5,ASSQGQGDPQPQH
13,TRBV2,TRBJ1-4,ASRRNRATNEKLF
13,TRBV6-6,TRBJ1-6,ASSPPGQRDSPLH
15,TRBV5-4,TRBJ2-2,ASSYASGGAETGELF
14,TRBV14,TRBJ2-1,ASSQDLTATYNEQF
13,TRBV7-3,TRBJ2-1,ASSLLAGGENEQF
12,TRBV6-4,TRBJ2-3,ASSDRGLADTQY
15,TRBV7-2,TRBJ2-3,ASSLWGRGVSTDTQY
12,TRBV9,TRBJ1-2,ASSVTGAHQGYT
13,TRBV4-1,TRBJ1-2,ASSHFLQGFYGYT
14,TRBV7-2,TRBJ1-5,ASSISGGRSNQPQH
12,TRBV5-6,TRBJ1-5,ASSFGSGVSPQH
15,TRBV13,TRBJ1-3,ASSLRLTGGPGNTIY
10,TRBV7-2,TRBJ2-5,ASSQPGETQY
12,TRBV5-4,TRBJ1-4,ASSLEGYGEKLF
13,TRBV7-9,TRBJ1-2,ASSLGKETNYGYT
18,TRBV5-1,TRBJ1-4,ASSLRFRDRGFRGSEKLF
11,TRBV2,TRBJ1-2,ASSEETGYGYT
15,TRBV21-1,TRBJ2-7,ASSKKLAGQSSYEQY
14,TRBV10-3,TRBJ1-2,AIRSWTENDNYGYT
15,TRBV4-1,TRBJ1-1,ASSQTRDRSLNTEAF
12,TRBV2,TRBJ1-1,ASREQRENTEAF
12,TRBV4-3,TRBJ1-5,ASSQHRQNQPQH